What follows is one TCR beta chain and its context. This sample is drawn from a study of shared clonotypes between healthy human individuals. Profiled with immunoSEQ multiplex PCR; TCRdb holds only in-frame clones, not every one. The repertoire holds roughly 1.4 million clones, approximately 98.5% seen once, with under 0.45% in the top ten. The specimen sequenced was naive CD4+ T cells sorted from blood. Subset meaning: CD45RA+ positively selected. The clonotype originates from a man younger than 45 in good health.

The CDR3 here is CASRGGSRSGETQYF. CDR3 nucleotides: TGCGCCAGCAGAGGTGGGAGTCGTTCGGGAGAGACCCAGTACTTC. The chain has TRBV5-1 and TRBJ2-5, with D possibly TRBD2 on 5 matching bases. Per germline, CDR1 SGHRS and CDR2 YFSETQ. Trimming took off 5 bases at V and 4 bases at J, with 18 bases between the two ends. The CDR3 sequence is 15 residues long.